Below, 3 T cell receptor beta chains from the same sample are listed, as sequenced in a study of shared clonotypes between healthy human individuals. Only in-frame clones appear in the TCRdb table, and some are missing; sequencing was by immunoSEQ multiplex PCR. This table holds some 2,100,000 clones, approximately 95% found once. Source material: naive CD4+ T cells sorted from blood. Described subset: CD45RA+ positively selected. The receptors were gathered from a man younger than 35 in good health.

The genes are TRBV30 and TRBJ2-2; D gene uncertain. There are 12 residues in the CDR3. Trimming took off 3 bases at V and 8 bases at J, with 10 bases between the two ends. Looked up from germline, CDR1 is GTSNPN and CDR2 is SVGIG (reference sequence). CDR3 loop: CAWSGLRGELFF. CDR3 coding DNA: TGTGCCTGGAGCGGCTTACGAGGGGAGCTGTTTTTT.

The chain is built from TRBV7-2 and TRBJ1-3; 7 bases are shared with TRBD1. V shed 5 bases and J 0 bases; nucleotides not matched to a gene: 4. Germline V gives CDR1 SGHTA, CDR2 FQGNSA. This CDR3 contains 15 residues. The CDR3 loop reads CASSRDRVSGNTIYF. Written as DNA, the CDR3 is TGTGCCAGCAGCCGTGACAGGGTCTCTGGAAACACCATATATTTT. Drawing the rest from reference TRBV7-2 and TRBJ1-3, the complete variable domain is GAGVSQSPSNKVTEKGKDVELRCDPISGHTALYWYRQSLGQGLEFLIYFQGNSAPDKSGLPSDRFSAERTGGSVSTLTIQRTQQEDSAVYLCASSRDRVSGNTIYFGEGSWLTVV.

The chain is built from TRBV21-1 and TRBJ1-5; TRBD1 is taken as the D call from the table, unchecked against the DNA. TRBV21-1 is annotated as a pseudogene. The length of the CDR3 is 14 residues. CDR3: CASTGDRVVQPQHF. The CDR3 coding sequence is TGTGCCAGCACCGGGGACAGGGTGGTTCAGCCCCAGCATTTT.